This is a list of T cell receptor beta chains from one sample in a study of CD8 T cells in ankylosing spondylitis. TCRdb reprocessed the 5' RACE reads via MiXCR and lists one record per CDR3 protein. The sample shows about 160,000 distinct CDR3 sequences, around 16% of them seen only once. Material for sequencing was blood, either unsorted or a sorted T cell fraction (not recorded which). All receptors derive from a male donor with ankylosing spondylitis or in good health (not recorded which). CDR3s include the opening cysteine and the closing phenylalanine or tryptophan. A D gene is named only where the DNA matches it firmly. Size tells how often a clone was seen (once, few, many) or the class of an expanded clone, and some rows leave it out.

V	length	D	J	size	CDR3	DNA
TRBV29-1	14	NA	TRBJ1-1	NA	CSVVKGLMNTEAFF	TGCAGCGTTGTGAAAGGCCTAATGAACACTGAAGCTTTCTTT
TRBV7-9	16	NA	TRBJ2-2	few	CASSLDGPPSAGELFF	TGTGCCAGCAGCTTAGATGGTCCACCGAGTGCCGGGGAGCTGTTTTTT
TRBV23-1	19	NA	TRBJ1-4	many	CARTPNMPGRTATNEKLFF	TGCGCCAGGACCCCAAACATGCCAGGGAGGACTGCAACTAATGAAAAACTGTTTTTT
TRBV12-3/TRBV12-4	12	NA	TRBJ1-1	many	CASSSGYPEAFF	TGTGCCAGCAGTTCAGGGTACCCTGAAGCTTTCTTT
TRBV5-1	14	NA	TRBJ2-2	many	CASSGSAFTGELFF	TGCGCCAGCAGCGGCAGCGCCTTTACCGGGGAGCTGTTTTTT
TRBV29-1	15	TRBD1	TRBJ2-3	once	CSYKSRTGRPDTQYF	TGCAGCTACAAGTCCCGGACAGGGAGGCCAGATACGCAGTATTTT
TRBV5-4	13	NA	TRBJ2-3	few	CASSLSQGDTQYF	TGTGCCAGCAGCTTGTCTCAAGGAGATACGCAGTATTTT
TRBV5-4	16	NA	TRBJ2-2	NA	CASSPPSASVSGELFF	TGTGCCAGCAGCCCCCCTAGCGCCTCCGTTTCCGGGGAGCTGTTTTTT
TRBV5-1	14	NA	TRBJ2-3	many	CASSWATGKDTQYF	TGCGCCAGCAGCTGGGCCACAGGGAAAGATACGCAGTATTTT
TRBV2	14	NA	TRBJ1-1	many	CASSIKVVGTEAFF	TGTGCCAGCAGTATCAAGGTGGTGGGGACTGAAGCTTTCTTT
TRBV20-1	14	TRBD1	TRBJ2-7	NA	CSARGTANPYEQYF	TGCAGTGCTAGGGGGACAGCGAACCCCTACGAGCAGTACTTC
TRBV6-5	13	NA	TRBJ1-1	NA	CAGSGRDNTEAFF	TGTGCCGGGAGCGGGAGGGATAACACTGAAGCTTTCTTT
TRBV30	13	TRBD2	TRBJ2-2	NA	CVWNQRDTGELFF	TGTGTCTGGAACCAGCGGGATACCGGGGAGCTGTTTTTT
TRBV5-6	15	NA	TRBJ1-2	many	CASSLDRGPNYGYTF	TGTGCCAGCAGCTTGGACCGGGGGCCTAACTATGGCTACACCTTC